Sequencing of this T cell receptor beta chain was carried out in a study of post-analysis software for immune sequencing data (dated by TCRdb to the mid-2010s). Regarding the complete study: Disease courses on record covered relapsing-remitting, secondary progressive and progressive-relapsing multiple sclerosis, though some patients had no subtype annotation. The patient repertoires were set against 10 to 11 previously published healthy control repertoires from donors whose ages ranged from roughly 6 to 27 years. A subset of samples was prepared in parallel using single-end sample barcoding, then pooled and co-amplified after Illumina adapter ligation.

This clonotype was seen more than once but under ten times. Its antigen is currently not known. No qualities accompany the bases; no much larger clone lies one base away. The full study reports these points: Patients showed significantly higher frequencies than controls for about 5 TRBV segments, among them TRBV5-6, TRBV5-1 and TRBV20-1. Significantly lower normalized Chao1 diversity was found in multiple sclerosis patients than in controls, suggesting substantial peripheral T-cell clonal expansion. The control group was slightly older than the multiple sclerosis patient group. Strong co-clustering of samples prepared in the same batch was shown by direct clustering with F measure, prompting a batch-effect correction.

To demonstrate the VDJtools post-analysis software, TCR beta repertoires were profiled from the peripheral blood of 10 to 15 young patients with multiple sclerosis. Multiple sclerosis patients were children and adolescents aged 6 to 15 years. The method was PCR. Sequencing relied on an Illumina HiSeq 2500. Unique molecular identifiers were incorporated into TCR beta cDNA libraries to reduce PCR and sequencing biases. Roughly 0.5 million cDNA molecules were obtained per 1 to 10 million input T cells, so each molecule approximated one T cell. The patient libraries were prepared and sequenced with the same protocol used for the earlier healthy control dataset. Within a given batch, samples were prepared together, multiplexed and sequenced on the same HiSeq lane. The authors' analysis ran thus. Raw barcoded reads were processed with MIGEC, discarding single-read molecular identifier groups before consensus assembly and CDR3 extraction. Clonotype tables were post-analysed with VDJtools, and diversity was normalized by down-sampling all datasets to the smallest sample size. To correct batch-related cross-sample contamination, repertoire overlap clustering matched CDR3 amino acid sequences but not nucleotide sequences. TCRdb's own reprocessing of the public reads used fastp at Q25 and MiXCR and kept productive beta chains. Every distinct CDR3 protein forms one entry, paired with its most common genes and DNA. It is TCRdb's table, rather than the study itself, that gives the V and J calls and clone size. The sample table records about 540,000 distinct CDR3 sequences; around 34% of these occur just once. The ten most abundant clones make up 6% of the sample.

The V and J ends are trimmed by 11 bases and 0 bases, leaving 4 bases between them. From the cysteine up to the phenylalanine, the CDR3 has a length of 11 residues. This entry keeps only the CDR3 DNA: 33 bases, framed from base 1. Sequences LNHDA (CDR1) and SQIVND (CDR2) are obtained from the germline V gene (reference sequence). Sequenced material: blood. The receptor chain draws on TRBV19 and TRBJ1-4; no confident D gene assignment can be made. This receptor was identified in a girl under 18 with multiple sclerosis. This receptor carries the CDR3 CAASTNEKLFF. At the DNA level, the sequence is TGTGCCGCATCAACTAATGAAAAACTGTTTTTT.